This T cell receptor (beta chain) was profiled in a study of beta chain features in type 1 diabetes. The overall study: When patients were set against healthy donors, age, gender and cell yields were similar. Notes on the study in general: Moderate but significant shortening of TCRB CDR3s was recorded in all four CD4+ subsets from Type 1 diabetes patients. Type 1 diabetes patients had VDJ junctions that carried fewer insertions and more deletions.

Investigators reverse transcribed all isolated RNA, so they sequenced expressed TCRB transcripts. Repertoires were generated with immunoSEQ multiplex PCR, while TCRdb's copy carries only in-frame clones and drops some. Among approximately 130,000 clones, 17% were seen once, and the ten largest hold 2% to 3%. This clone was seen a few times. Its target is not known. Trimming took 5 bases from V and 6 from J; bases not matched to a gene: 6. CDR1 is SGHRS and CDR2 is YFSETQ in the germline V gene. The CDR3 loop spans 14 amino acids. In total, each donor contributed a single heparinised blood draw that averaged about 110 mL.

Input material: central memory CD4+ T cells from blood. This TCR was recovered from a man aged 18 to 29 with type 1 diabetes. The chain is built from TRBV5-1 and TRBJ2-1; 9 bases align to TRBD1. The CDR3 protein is CASRQQGAINEQFF. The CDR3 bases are TGCGCCAGCAGACAACAGGGGGCTATCAATGAGCAGTTCTTC.